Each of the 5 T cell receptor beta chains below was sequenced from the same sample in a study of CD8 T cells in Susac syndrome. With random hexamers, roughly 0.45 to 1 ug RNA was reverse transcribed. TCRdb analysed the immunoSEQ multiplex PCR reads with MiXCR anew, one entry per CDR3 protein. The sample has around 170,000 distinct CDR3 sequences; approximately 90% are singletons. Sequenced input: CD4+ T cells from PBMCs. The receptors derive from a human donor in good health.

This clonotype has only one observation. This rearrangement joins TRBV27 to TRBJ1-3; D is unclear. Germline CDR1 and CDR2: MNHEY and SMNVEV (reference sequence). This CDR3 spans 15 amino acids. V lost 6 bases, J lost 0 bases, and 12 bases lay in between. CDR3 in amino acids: CASRGRSSSGNTIYF. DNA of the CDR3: TGTGCCAGCAGAGGGAGGTCGAGCTCTGGAAACACCATATATTTT.

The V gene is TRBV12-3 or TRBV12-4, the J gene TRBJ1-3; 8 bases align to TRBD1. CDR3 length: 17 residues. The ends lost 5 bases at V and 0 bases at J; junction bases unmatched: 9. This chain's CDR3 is CASSGSTGAVSGNTIYF. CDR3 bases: TGTGCCAGCAGTGGGTCGACAGGGGCCGTCTCTGGAAACACCATATATTTT.

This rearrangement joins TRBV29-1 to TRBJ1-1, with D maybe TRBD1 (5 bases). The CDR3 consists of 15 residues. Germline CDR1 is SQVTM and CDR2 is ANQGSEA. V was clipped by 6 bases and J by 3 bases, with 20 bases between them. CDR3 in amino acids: CSVTGTAGKYTEAFF. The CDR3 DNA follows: TGCAGCGTCACTGGGACGGCTGGAAAGTACACTGAAGCTTTCTTT.

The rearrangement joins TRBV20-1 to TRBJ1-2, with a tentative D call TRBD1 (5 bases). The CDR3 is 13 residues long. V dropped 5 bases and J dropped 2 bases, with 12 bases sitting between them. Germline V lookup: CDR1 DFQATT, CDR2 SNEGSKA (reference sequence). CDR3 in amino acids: CSARLTENYGYTF. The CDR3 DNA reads TGCAGTGCTCGATTGACAGAAAACTATGGCTACACCTTC.

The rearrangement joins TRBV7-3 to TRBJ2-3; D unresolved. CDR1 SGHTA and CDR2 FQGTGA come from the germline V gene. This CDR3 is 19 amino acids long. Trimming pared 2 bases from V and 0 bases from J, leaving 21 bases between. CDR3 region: CASSLRHKVIGLSTDTQYF. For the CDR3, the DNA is TGTGCCAGCAGCTTACGGCATAAGGTGATAGGGCTAAGCACAGATACGCAGTATTTT.